What follows are 20 T cell receptor beta chains derived from one specimen sequenced in a study of vaccination and CD4 T cells after COVID-19. These receptors' antigens are unknown. Treatment in this sample: roughly 10-day PBMC culture with coronavirus spike peptide pools or control peptides (ViraFEST assay). The Oncomine TCR Beta short-read assay was applied to DNA of cultured CD4+ T cells. TCRdb reprocessed the PCR reads with MiXCR, giving one entry per CDR3 protein. The profile covers about 3,400 distinct CDR3 sequences, with about 30% appearing a single time and 45% to 55% taken by the ten largest. The specimen was CD4+ T cells from blood, cultured in vitro. These receptors were obtained from a human donor who had recovered from COVID-19.

The V gene is TRBV5-1, the J gene TRBJ1-2, with TRBD1 matching 10 bases. CDR1 is SGHRS, CDR2 YFSETQ, per germline. With V trimmed by 4 bases and J by 8 bases, 8 bases remained unmatched. This CDR3 region has 14 residues. CDR3 residues: CASSLGDRGRGYTF. CDR3 nucleotide sequence: TGCGCCAGCAGCCTAGGGGACAGGGGAAGAGGCTACACCTTC. Full variable domain (missing parts from reference TRBV5-1 and TRBJ1-2): KAGVTQTPRYLIKTRGQQVTLSCSPISGHRSVSWYQQTPGQGLQFLFEYFSETQRNKGNFPGRFSGRQFSNSRSEMNVSTLELGDSALYLCASSLGDRGRGYTFGSGTRLTVV.

The chain links TRBV6-1 to TRBJ2-7; D perhaps matches TRBD1 (7 bases). This CDR3 has 13 amino acids. CDR1 and CDR2 (germline): MNHNS, SASEGT. V lost 6 bases, J lost 4 bases, and 13 bases lay in between. The chain's CDR3 is CASREGARYEQYF. In DNA form, the CDR3 reads TGTGCCAGCAGGGAGGGGGCGCGTTACGAGCAGTACTTC.

J is TRBJ1-3 and V is TRBV24-1; no reliable D call. This CDR3 spans 14 amino acids. V was trimmed by 5 bases and J by 4 bases, leaving 11 bases between them. Germline-derived CDR1 and CDR2 are KGHDR and SFDVKD. Here the CDR3 reads CATSGGLKGNTIYF. CDR3 sequence (DNA): TGTGCCACCAGTGGAGGCTTGAAGGGAAACACCATATATTTT.

The chain links TRBV5-1 to TRBJ1-6, with TRBD1 identical over 7 bases. Germline lookup yields CDR1 SGHRS and CDR2 YFSETQ. After removal of 1 base from V and 7 bases from J, the junction contained 2 bases not matched to a gene. The CDR3 covers 14 residues. The DNA for the CDR3 is TGCGCCAGCAGCTTGACAGGGGAAAATTCACCCCTCCACTTT. It is translated as CASSLTGENSPLHF.

V is TRBV5-1 and J is TRBJ2-7; either TRBD1 or TRBD2 may fit D (6 bases each). The CDR3 length is 14 residues. Trimming removed 5 bases from V and 4 bases from J, with 16 bases in between. Germline CDR1 SGHRS, CDR2 YFSETQ. This CDR3 reads CASRPGGLYYEQYF. CDR3 nucleotides: TGCGCCAGCAGGCCTGGGGGGCTTTATTACGAGCAGTACTTC. Using reference TRBV5-1 and TRBJ2-7 for the parts outside the CDR3, the full variable domain is KAGVTQTPRYLIKTRGQQVTLSCSPISGHRSVSWYQQTPGQGLQFLFEYFSETQRNKGNFPGRFSGRQFSNSRSEMNVSTLELGDSALYLCASRPGGLYYEQYFGPGTRLTVT.

In this sample, this clonotype turned up a few times. CDR3 amino acids: CAWSRHNTGELFF. The CDR3 region has the DNA TGTGCCTGGAGTCGGCATAACACCGGGGAGCTGTTTTTT. The rearrangement links TRBV30 to TRBJ2-2; no firm D call. The CDR3 is 13 residues long. V gave up 2 bases and J gave up 2 bases, with 6 bases separating them. Per germline, CDR1 GTSNPN and CDR2 SVGIG (reference sequence).

The chain couples TRBV27 to TRBJ1-2; no definite D call. CDR3 length equals 14 residues. Looked up from germline, CDR1 is MNHEY and CDR2 is SMNVEV (reference sequence). V lost 4 bases to trimming and J lost 2 bases, with 11 bases between them. The CDR3 reads CASSSRAANYGYTF. The DNA of the CDR3 is TGTGCCAGCAGTTCCCGAGCAGCGAACTATGGCTACACCTTC.

The chain links TRBV15 to TRBJ2-7; no definite D call. With 5 bases removed from V and 0 bases from J, the gap between germline ends came to 5 bases. The CDR3 is made up of 12 amino acids. Germline assignment: CDR1 LNHNV and CDR2 YYDKDF (reference sequence). The DNA of the CDR3 is TGTGCCACCAGCGAAAGCTCCTACGAGCAGTACTTC. Its protein is CATSESSYEQYF. The full variable domain, its missing parts supplied by reference TRBV15 and TRBJ2-7, is DAMVIQNPRYQVTQFGKPVTLSCSQTLNHNVMYWYQQKSSQAPKLLFHYYDKDFNNEADTPDNFQSRRPNTSFCFLDIRSPGLGDTAMYLCATSESSYEQYFGPGTRLTVT.

This clonotype was found a few times. The gene calls are TRBV19 and TRBJ1-2, with a possible D match to TRBD1 (6 bases). Looked up from germline, CDR1 is LNHDA and CDR2 is SQIVND (reference sequence). Trimming shortened V by 3 bases and J by 8 bases, and 22 bases separated the two germline ends. The CDR3 runs 16 residues. The CDR3 sequence: CASSISLARGSSGYTF. CDR3 DNA: TGTGCCAGTAGTATTAGCCTCGCCAGGGGTTCATCGGGCTACACCTTC.

This clonotype has more than one count but fewer than ten. The gene calls are TRBV12-3 or TRBV12-4 and TRBJ1-2; no clear D. This CDR3 has 13 residues. V was cut by 2 bases and J by 3 bases, with 7 bases left in between. CDR3 DNA: TGTGCCAGCAGTTTAAGCGGGGACTATGGCTACACCTTC. Amino acid sequence: CASSLSGDYGYTF.

In this sample, this clonotype turned up a few times. The chain combines TRBV15 with TRBJ2-7; D is unresolved. V was clipped by 8 bases and J by 6 bases, with 20 bases between them. Germline V gene lookup returns CDR1 LNHNV and CDR2 YYDKDF (reference sequence). The CDR3 consists of 14 residues. CDR3 sequence: CATGKSHGEGEQYF. The DNA of the CDR3 is TGTGCCACCGGTAAAAGCCACGGTGAAGGCGAGCAGTACTTC.

By share, this clonotype ranks as medium-sized. This chain links TRBV7-2 with TRBJ2-2; 12 bases fit TRBD2. Trimming cost V 10 bases and J 4 bases; bases outside gene matches: 7. Germline CDR1 reads SGHTA; CDR2 reads FQGNSA. CDR3 length equals 15 residues. CDR3 nucleotides: TGTGCCACCATCCAGGGACTAGCGGGCACCGGGGAGCTGTTTTTT. This codes for CATIQGLAGTGELFF.

V is TRBV2 and J is TRBJ2-3; 8 positions match TRBD2. Germline assignment: CDR1 SNHLY and CDR2 FYNNEI. With 1 base clipped from V and 3 bases from J, the junction kept 3 bases outside the gene matches. The CDR3 length is 15 residues. The CDR3 DNA follows: TGTGCCAGCAGTGAAGGCGGGGGGAGTACAGATACGCAGTATTTT. Protein: CASSEGGGSTDTQYF.

The chain joins TRBV7-2 to TRBJ2-3; D is ambiguous. Trimming left V 4 bases short and J 2 bases short, with 16 bases between. Per germline, CDR1 SGHTA and CDR2 FQGNSA. The CDR3 runs 16 residues. CDR3 amino acids: CASSSPIVPSTDTQYF. The CDR3 DNA sequence: TGTGCCAGCAGCTCACCTATAGTGCCTTCCACAGATACGCAGTATTTT.

The genes are TRBV24-1 and TRBJ2-3; 7 bases line up with TRBD2. The ends lost 3 bases at V and 9 bases at J; junction bases unmatched: 2. The CDR3 extends over 12 amino acids. From germline, CDR1 is KGHDR and CDR2 SFDVKD. The CDR3 DNA sequence: TGTGCCACCAGTGATCCCGGGAGGACGCAGTATTTT. Protein: CATSDPGRTQYF.

This clonotype was seen more than once but under ten times. The rearrangement links TRBV12-2 to TRBJ1-6. TRBV12-2 is shown as a pseudogene. The CDR3 consists of 12 residues. Here the CDR3 reads CASRFTSGPLHF. The DNA of the CDR3 is TGTGCAAGTCGCTTTACCAGTGGACCCCTCCACTTT.

This clonotype occurred a few times. The rearrangement links TRBV3-1 to TRBJ1-4; D uncertain. CDR3 length: 15 residues. CDR1 and CDR2 from the germline V gene are LGHDT and YNNKEL (reference sequence). V was clipped by 1 base and J by 3 bases, with 9 bases between them. This CDR3 reads CASSQVIGANEKLFF. The CDR3, as DNA: TGTGCCAGCAGCCAAGTCATCGGGGCTAATGAAAAACTGTTTTTT.

The gene calls are TRBV19 and TRBJ2-5; D is perhaps TRBD1 (6 bases). Germline V CDR1 and CDR2: LNHDA, SQIVND (reference sequence). Trimming took 1 base from V and 1 from J, leaving 10 bases between them. The CDR3 contains 15 residues. CDR3 loop: CASSIGQGFQETQYF. Written as DNA, the CDR3 is TGTGCCAGTAGTATAGGGCAGGGGTTCCAAGAGACCCAGTACTTC.

This clonotype showed up just a few times. This rearrangement joins TRBV2 to TRBJ1-5, with 9 bases that match TRBD1. V shed 7 bases and J 6 bases; nucleotides not matched to a gene: 10. The CDR3 is 15 residues long. Germline CDR1 SNHLY, CDR2 FYNNEI. For the CDR3, the DNA is TGTGCCAGCACCGCAGGGGGACAGGGAATTCAGCCCCAGCATTTT. It translates to CASTAGGQGIQPQHF.

The rearrangement joins TRBV3-1 to TRBJ2-2; the match to TRBD2 covers 8 bases. The CDR3 is 15 residues long. V trimming: 4 bases; J trimming: 5 bases; junction bases outside the gene matches: 6. The V gene's germline CDR1 is LGHDT and CDR2 YNNKEL (reference sequence). Here the CDR3 DNA reads TGTGCCAGCAGCCTCGGGGGGGCTAGGACCGGGGAGCTGTTTTTT. Protein product: CASSLGGARTGELFF. Full variable domain (rest looked up from reference TRBV3-1 and TRBJ2-2): DTAVSQTPKYLVTQMGNDKSIKCEQNLGHDTMYWYKQDSKKFLKIMFSYNNKELIINETVPNRFSPKSPDKAHLNLHINSLELGDSAVYFCASSLGGARTGELFFGEGSRLTVL.